This is a list of T cell receptor beta chains from one sample in a study of cytomegalovirus exposure and HLA in healthy donors. This table comes from immunoSEQ multiplex PCR, and its TCRdb copy is limited to in-frame clones, with some not included. Of some 140,000 clones in the sample, about 74% were seen once. Sequencing input: PBMCs. These receptors all stem from a man younger than 40 in good health and CMV-seronegative. CDR3s leave out the opening cysteine and the closing phenylalanine or tryptophan. D genes are given only for firm matches. The size field is filled for only some rows; it gives once, few, many or a size class.

CDR3 protein | clone size | D gene | J gene | V gene
ASSDSGENWANVLT | . | . | TRBJ2-6 | TRBV25-1
ASSTRGQGPNEKLF | . | TRBD1 | TRBJ1-4 | TRBV7-6
ASSPGTSGPYEQY | once | TRBD2 | TRBJ2-7 | TRBV7-6
ASSEEGSTDTQY | . | . | TRBJ2-3 | TRBV5-1
ASSLWRYQETQY | . | . | TRBJ2-5 | TRBV5-5
ASSVGQGETQY | . | . | TRBJ2-5 | TRBV5-1
ASSLGQGRGGETQY | . | TRBD1 | TRBJ2-5 | TRBV5-1
ASSYSGVTNDEKLF | . | . | TRBJ1-4 | TRBV6-5
ASSPGITEQETQY | . | . | TRBJ2-5 | TRBV18
AWSVQAEQY | few | . | TRBJ2-7 | TRBV30
ASSLLAGGSI | . | TRBD2 | TRBJ2-1 | TRBV28
ASSQDSGTSGPSTDTQY | . | TRBD2 | TRBJ2-3 | TRBV4-1
ASREKTSASYEQY | . | TRBD2 | TRBJ2-7 | TRBV6-1
ASSEFAGISQPQH | once | . | TRBJ1-5 | TRBV6-1
ASSLSYRGPSTNEKLF | . | TRBD1 | TRBJ1-4 | TRBV7-6
ASSLGNGDIQY | few | . | TRBJ2-4 | TRBV7-9
SVVRRADGEQY | . | . | TRBJ2-7 | TRBV29-1
ASSRTSGRGEQY | . | TRBD2 | TRBJ2-7 | TRBV28
ASSLVGGRASYEQY | . | TRBD2 | TRBJ2-7 | TRBV7-6
ASSPPGLAGPVGQETQY | . | TRBD2 | TRBJ2-5 | TRBV18
ASTEKKVDWGQRSYNEQF | . | . | TRBJ2-1 | TRBV21-1
ASKSSGQVY | . | . | TRBJ2-7 | TRBV7-6
ASSQGEMGPNEQF | . | TRBD1 | TRBJ2-1 | TRBV19
ASDTGQFEQY | . | . | TRBJ2-7 | TRBV2
ASSRTGNYGSYEQY | . | TRBD1 | TRBJ2-7 | TRBV19
ASSYSGQGANYGYT | . | TRBD1 | TRBJ1-2 | TRBV6-5
AWTRIGGEQY | . | . | TRBJ2-7 | TRBV30
ASSRETGGHEQY | . | TRBD1 | TRBJ2-7 | TRBV19
ASSAGGAGYEQY | . | TRBD2 | TRBJ2-7 | TRBV14
ASTTSGRTAYNEQF | few | TRBD2 | TRBJ2-1 | TRBV2
ASSLGTGAGANVLT | . | TRBD1 | TRBJ2-6 | TRBV28
ASSLLAGSYEQY | . | TRBD2 | TRBJ2-7 | TRBV5-1
ASSLTEPSGNTIY | . | . | TRBJ1-3 | TRBV7-8
ASSLGGGPFNEQF | few | . | TRBJ2-1 | TRBV7-6
ASSPSGPEGGTDTQY | . | TRBD2 | TRBJ2-3 | TRBV5-1
ASSSGTSGSDTQY | . | TRBD2 | TRBJ2-3 | TRBV10-2
ASSTGTLT | . | . | TRBJ1-2 | TRBV28
ASSALAGGVDEQF | few | TRBD2 | TRBJ2-1 | TRBV10-1
ASSSGGSADTQY | . | TRBD2 | TRBJ2-3 | TRBV7-7
ATMQSGASDYNEQF | . | . | TRBJ2-1 | TRBV15
ASSLGTGGTYEQY | . | TRBD1 | TRBJ2-7 | TRBV5-1
AWLGQGSTEAF | . | TRBD1 | TRBJ1-1 | TRBV30
ASLLAGGSTDTQY | . | TRBD2 | TRBJ2-3 | TRBV10-2